This passage covers 26 T cell receptor beta chains from one sample sequenced in a study of molecular identifiers for immune sequencing clone quantification. TCRdb recomputed calls from the PCR reads with MiXCR, one row per CDR3 protein. In the table there are about 500,000 distinct CDR3 sequences, around 23% of which are singletons. The sample comprised naive CD8+ T cells from blood, with Jurkat cell RNA spiked in. Subset noted: FACS-sorted CD8+CD4-CCR7+CD45RA+ naive T cells. These TCRs come from a human donor in good health. Some libraries in this study had Jurkat cell RNA spiked in.

The sample holds one count of this clonotype. A much larger clone lies one base from this, so it may be a read error. Here the CDR3 reads CASSGSKHGNTGAFF. In DNA, the CDR3 is TGTGCCAGCAGCGGATCGAAACACGGAAACACTGGAGCTTTCTTT. This chain connects TRBV7-9 to TRBJ1-1; no firm D call. This CDR3 contains 15 residues. The germline CDR1 and CDR2 sequences are SEHNR and FQNEAQ (reference sequence).

This clonotype has only a few counts. The chain joins TRBV7-9 to TRBJ2-7; tentatively, D is TRBD2 (6 bases). The CDR3 loop spans 14 amino acids. The V end lost 5 bases, the J end lost 7 bases, and 18 bases lay between the germline ends. In germline, CDR1 is SEHNR, CDR2 FQNEAQ (reference sequence). The CDR3 coding sequence is TGTGCCAGCAGCCGCCCGGGGAGGTTGGAGGAGCAGTACTTC. It specifies CASSRPGRLEEQYF.

This clonotype was observed a handful of times. This chain links TRBV6-5 with TRBJ1-1; possible D gene TRBD1, 6 bases. The CDR3 is made up of 14 amino acids. Germline V CDR1 and CDR2: MNHEY, SVGAGI. V lost 2 bases and J 5 bases, leaving 12 bases between the germline ends. As DNA, the CDR3 is TGTGCCAGCAGTTACGGTACAGGGTGGACTGAAGCTTTCTTT. Translation: CASSYGTGWTEAFF.

This clonotype has a handful of counts. The V and J genes are TRBV7-9 and TRBJ2-5, with D perhaps matching TRBD1 (6 bases). Germline-derived CDR1 and CDR2 are SEHNR and FQNEAQ (reference sequence). The CDR3 covers 15 residues. Trimming removed 5 bases from V and 5 bases from J, with 18 bases in between. For the CDR3, the DNA is TGTGCCAGCAGCCCCCTTGGGGGCAATCGGGAGACCCAGTACTTC. Amino acid sequence: CASSPLGGNRETQYF.

This clonotype was seen a handful of times. This rearrangement joins TRBV12-3 or TRBV12-4 to TRBJ2-3, with a tentative D call TRBD1 (6 bases). The CDR3 has 15 amino acids. Trimming stripped 6 bases from V and 2 bases from J, with 15 bases between. Here the CDR3 DNA reads TGTGCCAGCAGGGGGAACAGGGACGACACAGATACGCAGTATTTT. Translating gives CASRGNRDDTDTQYF.

This clonotype was counted a few times. The rearrangement joins TRBV24-1 to TRBJ2-7; D may be TRBD2 (6 bases). Germline V lookup: CDR1 KGHDR, CDR2 SFDVKD. V dropped 4 bases and J dropped 6 bases, with 15 bases sitting between them. The CDR3 sequence is 14 residues long. The DNA of the CDR3 is TGTGCCACCAGTGACAGCGGGCTTCTCGCCGAGCAGTACTTC. As protein: CATSDSGLLAEQYF.

The table lists this clonotype with many counts. The chain couples TRBV9 to TRBJ2-7, with 10 bases lining up with TRBD1. The V and J ends lost 2 bases and 2 bases, in that order; junction bases with no gene match: 1. Germline loops: CDR1 SGDLS, CDR2 YYNGEE. The CDR3 spans 14 residues. The CDR3 nucleotides are TGTGCCAGCAGCGTGACAGGGGGCCCCTACGAGCAGTACTTC. Its protein is CASSVTGGPYEQYF.

There are many counts of this clonotype. The chain couples TRBV12-3 or TRBV12-4 to TRBJ1-3, with a tentative D call TRBD1 (5 bases). The CDR3 is 15 amino acids. The V end lost 6 bases, the J end lost 0 bases, and 12 bases lay between the germline ends. CDR3 in DNA: TGTGCCAGCAGACACCCGACAGTCTCTGGAAACACCATATATTTT. It specifies CASRHPTVSGNTIYF.

Only a few counts were recorded for this clonotype. The chain couples TRBV11-2 to TRBJ2-5; D unclear. V was pared by 0 bases and J by 1 base, with 9 bases between. The CDR3 covers 15 residues. The V gene's germline CDR1 is SGHAT and CDR2 FQNNGV. Written as DNA, the CDR3 is TGTGCCAGCAGCTTAGAATCGGTTTCCCAAGAGACCCAGTACTTC. Protein: CASSLESVSQETQYF.

The rearrangement uses TRBV4-1 and TRBJ1-6; D remains ambiguous. Trimming removed 0 bases from V and 10 bases from J, with 19 bases in between. The CDR3 runs to 17 residues. The V gene's germline CDR1 is MGHRA and CDR2 YSYEKL. CDR3 in DNA: TGCGCCAGCAGCCAAGATTTAAGTACGGCCGGGAGATCACCCCTCCACTTT. It codes for CASSQDLSTAGRSPLHF.

The sample holds many counts of this clonotype. This rearrangement joins TRBV28 to TRBJ1-2, with D perhaps TRBD1 (5 bases). Germline CDR1 is MDHEN and CDR2 is SYDVKM. The CDR3 contains 13 residues. V was shortened by 7 bases and J by 4 bases, with 13 bases between the two germline ends. CDR3 nucleotide sequence: TGTGCCAGCACCAGACAGCACTCCTATGGCTACACCTTC. Translated: CASTRQHSYGYTF.

The sample holds many counts of this clonotype. The chain has TRBV4-3 and TRBJ2-3; 8 bases align to TRBD1. The CDR3 totals 17 residues. V was pared by 0 bases and J by 1 base, with 6 bases of the junction left unmatched. Germline V gives CDR1 LGHNA, CDR2 YSLEER. CDR3 loop: CASSQDRPDRGTDTQYF. The DNA for the CDR3 is TGCGCCAGCAGCCAAGATCGTCCGGACAGGGGCACAGATACGCAGTATTTT.

The chain is built from TRBV4-3 and TRBJ2-1; either TRBD1 or TRBD2 may fit D (5 bases each). Trimming shortened V by 4 bases and J by 9 bases, and 16 bases separated the two germline ends. This CDR3 is 14 amino acids long. Germline V gene data show CDR1 as LGHNA and CDR2 as YSLEER. The DNA for the CDR3 is TGCGCCAGCAGCCCTGGACTGGGGCTTCCTGAGCAGTTCTTC. Its translation is CASSPGLGLPEQFF.

About this clonotype: A much larger clone is a single base away; this may be a read error. The rearrangement joins TRBV7-9 to TRBJ2-3; 7 positions match TRBD1. The CDR3 is made up of 15 amino acids. V was pared by 4 bases and J by 4 bases, with 8 bases of the junction left unmatched. Per the germline V gene, CDR1 is SEHNR and CDR2 is FQNEAQ (reference sequence). The CDR3 nucleotides are TGTGCCAGCAGCTCAACAGGGGAGAGCCCAGATACGCAGTATTTT. It encodes CASSSTGESPDTQYF. The full variable domain, rest sourced from reference TRBV7-9 and TRBJ2-3, is DTGVSQNPRHKITKRGQNVTFRCDPISEHNRLYWYRQTLGQGPEFLTYFQNEAQLEKSRLLSDRFSAERPKGSFSTLEIQRTEQGDSAMYLCASSSTGESPDTQYFGPGTRLTVL.

The chain is built from TRBV6-2 or TRBV6-3 and TRBJ2-7, with unresolved D. Germline V gene data show CDR1 as MNHEY and CDR2 as SVGEGT. Trimming removed 2 bases at V and 2 bases at J, with 16 bases between. The CDR3 has 16 residues. The CDR3 is CASSYDMPAYAYEQYF. In nucleotides, the CDR3 is TGTGCCAGCAGTTACGATATGCCTGCCTACGCCTACGAGCAGTACTTC.

The genes are TRBV6-2 or TRBV6-3 and TRBJ2-3; D ambiguous. V lost 5 bases and J 2 bases, leaving 17 bases between the germline ends. Germline CDR1 MNHEY, CDR2 SVGEGT. The CDR3 runs 16 residues. The CDR3 region has the DNA TGTGCCAGCAGTGACTTGGGCCCACCTGCCACAGATACGCAGTATTTT. Protein: CASSDLGPPATDTQYF.

At least ten counts were recorded for this clonotype. The chain combines TRBV5-8 with TRBJ2-7; possible D gene TRBD2, 6 bases. The V gene lost 6 bases and the J gene lost 5 bases, with 18 bases spanning the gap. The germline V gene encodes CDR1 SGHTS and CDR2 YDEGEE. This CDR3 contains 14 residues. The CDR3 DNA reads as TGTGCCAGCAAGTATAGCGGAAGGACCCACGAGCAGTACTTC. It encodes CASKYSGRTHEQYF.

The rearrangement uses TRBV15 and TRBJ1-5; D may be TRBD1 (6 bases). The CDR3 totals 15 residues. The germline gives CDR1 LNHNV, CDR2 YYDKDF (reference sequence). The germline V and J ends were trimmed by 5 bases and 5 bases, with 16 bases remaining between them. The CDR3 nucleotides read TGTGCCACCAGCGGGGGGAGGGGGTATCATCAGCCCCAGCATTTT. Its protein product is CATSGGRGYHQPQHF.

This clonotype was detected a few times. The V and J genes are TRBV7-9 and TRBJ2-2, with a weak D call TRBD1 (6 bases). This CDR3 region has 15 residues. The germline V gene has CDR1 SEHNR and CDR2 FQNEAQ (reference sequence). V was clipped by 2 bases and J by 7 bases, with 14 bases between them. The CDR3, as DNA: TGTGCCAGCAGCTTAATGGCAGGGGAGATCGGGGAGCTGTTTTTT. Translating gives CASSLMAGEIGELFF.

This chain links TRBV7-9 with TRBJ2-7, with a possible D match to TRBD2 (6 bases). This CDR3 comprises 16 residues. Germline-derived CDR1 and CDR2 are SEHNR and FQNEAQ (reference sequence). V dropped 1 base and J dropped 2 bases, with 15 bases sitting between them. The CDR3 protein is CASSLVEGPNTYEQYF. DNA for the CDR3: TGTGCCAGCAGCTTAGTGGAGGGGCCCAACACCTACGAGCAGTACTTC.

This clonotype has a handful of counts. The chain joins TRBV7-9 to TRBJ2-7; 9 bases line up with TRBD2. J lost 2 bases, V lost 5 bases, and 7 bases had no gene match. Germline V gene lookup returns CDR1 SEHNR and CDR2 FQNEAQ (reference sequence). The CDR3 length is 15 residues. CDR3 coding DNA: TGTGCCAGCAGCGTCAGCGGGGGGTTGCCCTACGAGCAGTACTTC. The encoded protein is CASSVSGGLPYEQYF.

This clonotype was observed many times. CDR3 coding DNA: TGTGCCAGCAGCCCCGGGGCGTATCAGCCCCAGCATTTT. This gives the protein CASSPGAYQPQHF. V and J are TRBV7-9 and TRBJ1-5, with D possibly matching TRBD1 (5 bases). CDR3 length: 13 residues. V lost 5 bases and J lost 5, with 10 bases in between. Germline V gene lookup returns CDR1 SEHNR and CDR2 FQNEAQ (reference sequence).

With regard to this clonotype: The conserved closing phenylalanine or tryptophan is absent in this CDR3, likely reflecting a read error. The rearrangement links TRBV20-1 to TRBJ2-3, with a weak D call TRBD2 (7 bases). There are 14 residues in the CDR3. CDR1 is DFQATT, CDR2 SNEGSKA, per germline (reference sequence). Trimming removed 7 bases at V and 4 bases at J, with 18 bases between. Here the CDR3 DNA reads TGCAGTGGGTCCTCGGGGGGCCGTTCAGATACGCAGTATTCT. Its protein product is CSGSSGGRSDTQYS.

In the case of this clonotype: Likely a read error: the CDR3 ends without its conserved phenylalanine or tryptophan. This chain links TRBV5-1 with TRBJ2-4; possibly TRBD1 or TRBD2 for D (6 bases each). Germline V CDR1 and CDR2: SGHRS, YFSETQ. The CDR3 covers 12 residues. Trimming took 0 bases from V and 9 from J, leaving 7 bases between them. CDR3 sequence reads: CASSLEGGIQYL. The CDR3 DNA reads as TGCGCCAGCAGCTTGGAGGGGGGCATTCAGTACCTC.

As regards this clonotype: A much larger clone is a single base away; this may be a read error. The rearrangement joins TRBV11-2 to TRBJ2-4, with TRBD1 matching 7 bases. This CDR3 region has 14 residues. CDR1 and CDR2 from the germline V gene are SGHAT and FQNNGV. The CDR3 sequence: CASSLEGQKNIRYF. The CDR3 nucleotides are TGTGCCAGCAGCTTAGAGGGACAGAAAAACATTCGGTACTTC.

Comment on this clonotype: A read error may explain this, as a much larger clone is one base away. The rearrangement joins TRBV29-1 to TRBJ2-7; a weak D match, TRBD1 (8 bases). This CDR3 is 15 amino acids long. The germline V gene encodes CDR1 SQVTM and CDR2 ANQGSEA. V was cut by 5 bases and J by 2 bases, with 19 bases left in between. CDR3 coding DNA: TGCAGCGTTAGCCTAACTACAGGGGGGGCCTACGAGCAGTACTTC. Protein: CSVSLTTGGAYEQYF.